These 13 T cell receptor beta chains share one sample of origin, sequenced in a study of cytomegalovirus exposure and HLA in healthy donors. Use of 60 Vbeta and 13 Jbeta primers characterized the PCR. TCRdb's table, derived via immunoSEQ multiplex PCR, lists solely in-frame clones and lacks some. The data show about 160,000 clones, roughly four fifths seen once. The specimen was PBMCs. All receptors derive from a female donor in good health and CMV-seronegative.

This clone was counted only a few times. Within the sample, other DNA sequences also encode this same CDR3. The V gene is TRBV5-1, the J gene TRBJ1-1; 7 bases are shared with TRBD1. Germline V gene data show CDR1 as SGHRS and CDR2 as YFSETQ. V dropped 5 bases and J dropped 0; count of bases not matched to a gene: 7. The CDR3 spans 15 residues. In DNA form, the CDR3 reads TGCGCCAGCAGTAGACAGGGCGGCATGAACACTGAAGCTTTCTTT. It is translated as CASSRQGGMNTEAFF.

The CDR3 sequence: CASSPGGLAGGRQETQYF. CDR3 nucleotides: TGCGCCAGCAGCCCAGGGGGACTAGCGGGGGGCCGACAAGAGACCCAGTACTTC. This chain connects TRBV4-3 to TRBJ2-5, with 15 bases identical to TRBD2. Germline V gene sequence: CDR1 LGHNA, CDR2 YSLEER. The CDR3 has 18 amino acids. Trimming at V came to 4 bases and at J to 2 bases, leaving 8 bases not matched to a gene.

The chain has TRBV19 and TRBJ2-3; no clear D gene. Germline CDR1 is LNHDA and CDR2 is SQIVND (reference sequence). CDR3 size: 13 residues. V lost 5 bases and J lost 4, with 10 bases in between. CDR3 sequence: CASSFGAADTQYF. The CDR3, as DNA: TGTGCCAGTAGTTTTGGAGCTGCAGATACGCAGTATTTT.

V is TRBV9 and J is TRBJ2-1, with 12 bases aligning to TRBD1. V shed 0 bases, J shed 5 bases, and the junction held 6 bases outside the gene matches. The CDR3 is made up of 17 amino acids. CDR1 is SGDLS and CDR2 is YYNGEE in the germline V gene. The DNA for the CDR3 is TGTGCCAGCAGCGTAGCCGGGGACAGGGGGCTTAACAATGAGCAGTTCTTC. Residues: CASSVAGDRGLNNEQFF. Looking up the rest from reference TRBV9 and TRBJ2-1 gives the full variable domain: DSGVTQTPKHLITATGQRVTLRCSPRSGDLSVYWYQQSLDQGLQFLIQYYNGEERAKGNILERFSAQQFPDLHSELNLSSLELGDSALYFCASSVAGDRGLNNEQFFGPGTRLTVL.

This clone was counted only a few times. The V gene is TRBV19, the J gene TRBJ1-5, with D tentatively TRBD1 (5 bases). The CDR3 consists of 16 residues. Germline V gene lookup returns CDR1 LNHDA and CDR2 SQIVND (reference sequence). V was pared by 1 base and J by 2 bases, with 12 bases between. CDR3 bases: TGTGCCAGTAGTATAGGACGGGGGACGGGCAATCAGCCCCAGCATTTT. Residues: CASSIGRGTGNQPQHF.

The chain couples TRBV6-1 to TRBJ2-7; TRBD1 matches 8 bases. V was pared by 4 bases and J by 3 bases, with 2 bases of the junction left unmatched. CDR1 is MNHNS, CDR2 SASEGT, per germline. This CDR3 has 13 amino acids. The CDR3 protein is CASSGQGYYEQYF. CDR3 sequence (DNA): TGTGCCAGCAGTGGACAGGGGTACTACGAGCAGTACTTC.

This clone appeared a few times. The V and J genes are TRBV7-9 and TRBJ2-3, with TRBD2 matching 15 bases. V dropped 4 bases and J dropped 10; count of bases not matched to a gene: 6. This CDR3 comprises 15 residues. CDR1 is SEHNR and CDR2 is FQNEAQ in the germline V gene (reference sequence). The CDR3 DNA reads TGTGCCAGCAGCTCACGGACTAGCGGGAGGGCCGCGCAGTATTTT. Translation: CASSSRTSGRAAQYF. The variable domain in full, completed from reference TRBV7-9 and TRBJ2-3, reads DTGVSQNPRHKITKRGQNVTFRCDPISEHNRLYWYRQTLGQGPEFLTYFQNEAQLEKSRLLSDRFSAERPKGSFSTLEIQRTEQGDSAMYLCASSSRTSGRAAQYFGPGTRLTVL.

V is TRBV4-3 and J is TRBJ2-2; no definite D call. This CDR3 region has 17 residues. From germline, CDR1 is LGHNA and CDR2 YSLEER. V shed 1 base and J shed 5 bases, with 17 bases lying between them. The CDR3 spells CASSQGARDSLTGELFF. The CDR3 nucleotides read TGCGCCAGCAGCCAAGGTGCCCGAGACTCCCTTACCGGGGAGCTGTTTTTT.

The chain carries TRBV15 and TRBJ1-2; a possible D gene is TRBD1 (6 bases). Trimming stripped 6 bases from V and 8 bases from J, with 13 bases between. The CDR3 has 12 amino acids. Looked up from germline, CDR1 is LNHNV and CDR2 is YYDKDF (reference sequence). The chain's CDR3 is CATSLGAEGYTF. CDR3 nucleotides: TGTGCCACCAGTCTGGGGGCGGAGGGCTACACCTTC.

Concerning this clone: The junction shows a germline mismatch at one end, possibly a read error. The same CDR3 arises from other DNA sequences in this sample as well. The rearrangement uses TRBV9 and TRBJ2-2; 9 nucleotides match TRBD2. Looked up from germline, CDR1 is SGDLS and CDR2 is YYNGEE. This CDR3 has 17 amino acids. Written as DNA, the CDR3 is TGCGCCAGCAGCGCATCCGTTTTAGCGGGGGACACCGGGGAGCTGTTTTTT. This sequence encodes CASSASVLAGDTGELFF.

This rearrangement joins TRBV4-2 to TRBJ1-2; D perhaps matches TRBD1 (5 bases). Trimming took 0 bases from V and 8 from J, leaving 16 bases between them. This CDR3 has 15 residues. Germline-derived CDR1 and CDR2 are LGHNA and YNFKEQ. The CDR3, as DNA: TGTGCCAGCAGCCAAGATCGTGGTCAGGGAGGCGGCTACACCTTC. Translating gives CASSQDRGQGGGYTF.

V gene TRBV7-8 combines with J gene TRBJ2-5, with D perhaps matching TRBD2 (7 bases). The CDR3 is made up of 15 amino acids. In germline, CDR1 is SGHVS, CDR2 FQNEAQ. The ends were cut back, 1 base at V and 1 base at J, with 10 bases in the middle. The CDR3: CASSLGRGPQETQYF. The CDR3 DNA reads as TGTGCCAGCAGCTTAGGGCGGGGGCCCCAAGAGACCCAGTACTTC.

The chain recombines TRBV29-1 with TRBJ2-5; 14 bases agree with TRBD2. The J call is doubtful: the DNA matches TRBJ2-7 better. Germline CDR1 reads SQVTM; CDR2 reads ANQGSEA. The CDR3 consists of 14 residues. The CDR3 spells CSVKTSGGAYEQYF. CDR3 nucleotides: TGCAGCGTTAAGACTAGCGGGGGGGCGTACGAGCAGTACTTC.